The 30 T cell receptor beta chains reported below all come from one sample, sequenced in a study of cytotoxic CD8 clonotypes in ibrutinib-treated CLL. Libraries were prepared by immunoSEQ multiplex PCR; TCRdb keeps only in-frame clonotypes and omits some of them. Here the sample spans tens of thousands of clones, roughly 49% being singletons. The sequenced sample was PBMCs, obtained before ibrutinib treatment. These receptors originate from a human donor with chronic lymphocytic leukemia.

The table lists this clone with a few counts. The chain joins TRBV10-2 to TRBJ1-2, with D unclear. Trimming removed 3 bases at V and 4 bases at J, with 9 bases between. From germline, CDR1 is WSHSY and CDR2 SAAADI. CDR3 length: 13 residues. CDR3 coding DNA: TGCGCCAGCAGTGAAGGGAATTCCTATGGCTACACCTTC. It codes for CASSEGNSYGYTF.

This clone was recorded only once. This sequence joins TRBV4-1 and TRBJ2-7, with D perhaps TRBD1 or TRBD2 (5 bases each). The V end was cut by 2 bases, the J end by 0 bases, with 14 bases between. The germline V gene encodes CDR1 MGHRA and CDR2 YSYEKL. The CDR3 totals 16 residues. CDR3 protein: CASSQRQGTNSYEQYF. CDR3 nucleotides: TGCGCCAGCAGCCAAAGGCAAGGGACGAACTCCTACGAGCAGTACTTC.

This clone was observed a few times. This CDR3 is CASSPAKVSGELFF. The CDR3 DNA is TGTGCCAGCAGCCCCGCAAAGGTCAGCGGGGAGCTGTTTTTT. V gene TRBV7-9 combines with J gene TRBJ2-2; no clear D gene. Germline V gene data show CDR1 as SEHNR and CDR2 as FQNEAQ (reference sequence). V was cut by 5 bases and J by 7 bases, with 14 bases left in between. This CDR3 is built from 14 residues.

The chain uses TRBV6-5 and TRBJ2-7, with D maybe TRBD2 (5 bases). Between the trimmed V and J ends, which lost 2 bases and 1 base, there was a span of 9 bases. The CDR3 loop spans 14 amino acids. CDR1 and CDR2 from the germline V gene are MNHEY and SVGAGI. The CDR3 DNA follows: TGTGCCAGCAGTTACGAGCGGCAGTCCTACGAGCAGTACTTC. This encodes CASSYERQSYEQYF.

The V gene is TRBV6-5, the J gene TRBJ1-2; tentative D call: TRBD1 (6 bases). The CDR3 spans 15 residues. Germline V gene sequence: CDR1 MNHEY, CDR2 SVGAGI. The germline V and J ends were trimmed by 4 bases and 0 bases, with 12 bases remaining between them. CDR3 coding DNA: TGTGCCAGCAGTTGGACAGCTAGACCTAACTATGGCTACACCTTC. This gives the protein CASSWTARPNYGYTF.

This clone has a handful of counts. The chain recombines TRBV30 with TRBJ1-2; no firm D call. The germline V gene has CDR1 GTSNPN and CDR2 SVGIG (reference sequence). CDR3 length: 16 amino acids. The V and J ends lost 3 bases and 2 bases respectively, with 19 bases between them. The CDR3 loop is CAWSPLGSSTNYGYTF. The DNA for the CDR3 is TGTGCCTGGAGCCCTCTCGGGAGTTCTACCAACTATGGCTACACCTTC.

V is TRBV4-2 and J is TRBJ1-1, with a possible D match to TRBD1 (5 bases). The CDR3 spans 15 residues. The V and J ends lost 1 base and 5 bases respectively, with 14 bases between them. Germline V gene data show CDR1 as LGHNA and CDR2 as YNFKEQ. In DNA, the CDR3 is TGTGCCAGCAGCCAAGGACCGGGGGGGGTTACTGAAGCTTTCTTT. Amino acids: CASSQGPGGVTEAFF.

The chain couples TRBV7-3 to TRBJ2-3; TRBD2 aligns across 11 bases. The junction had 7 bases not matched to a gene; V was cut back by 2 bases and J by 3 bases. Germline V gives CDR1 SGHTA, CDR2 FQGTGA. This CDR3 has 17 residues. Here the CDR3 reads CASSLRLAGTQTDTQYF. In DNA, the CDR3 is TGTGCCAGCAGCTTACGACTAGCGGGGACGCAAACAGATACGCAGTATTTT.

Of note for this clone: The junction shows a germline mismatch at one end, possibly a read error. The chain employs TRBV2 and TRBJ1-6, with D uncertain. The V gene's germline CDR1 is SNHLY and CDR2 FYNNEI. The CDR3 extends over 13 amino acids. The CDR3 sequence is CASRMEDLSALHF. CDR3 bases: TGTGCCAGCAGGATGGAAGACCTTTCAGCCCTCCACTTT.

This clone was detected a few times. The V and J genes are TRBV7-9 and TRBJ2-7, with unresolved D. CDR1 SEHNR and CDR2 FQNEAQ come from the germline V gene (reference sequence). The CDR3 is made up of 13 amino acids. V shed 2 bases and J shed 2 bases, with 7 bases lying between them. DNA for the CDR3: TGTGCCAGCAGCTTATCAAAGGCCTACGAGCAGTACTTC. Amino acids: CASSLSKAYEQYF. Full variable domain (outside the CDR3, taken from reference TRBV7-9 and TRBJ2-7): DTGVSQNPRHKITKRGQNVTFRCDPISEHNRLYWYRQTLGQGPEFLTYFQNEAQLEKSRLLSDRFSAERPKGSFSTLEIQRTEQGDSAMYLCASSLSKAYEQYFGPGTRLTVT.

This clone was detected many times. This chain connects TRBV18 to TRBJ2-7, with D tentatively TRBD2 (5 bases). The V end was cut by 3 bases, the J end by 6 bases, with 15 bases between. Germline lookup yields CDR1 KGHSH and CDR2 LQKENI. The CDR3 spans 14 residues. The CDR3, as DNA: TGTGCCAGCTCACCTAGCGCCCGAGACATCGAGCAGTACTTC. Translation gives CASSPSARDIEQYF.

This clone was picked up many times. The chain links TRBV6-6 to TRBJ2-7, with D tentatively TRBD1 (5 bases). The length of the CDR3 is 12 residues. Looked up from germline, CDR1 is MNHNY and CDR2 is SVGAGI (reference sequence). V was pared by 0 bases and J by 11 bases, with 11 bases between. In DNA form, the CDR3 reads TGTGCCAGCAGTTACTCGAGCAGGGTGAAGTACTTC. Translating it yields CASSYSSRVKYF.

The chain combines TRBV23-1 with TRBJ1-5, with D unresolved. TRBV23-1 counts as an open reading frame of uncertain function. Trimming took off 0 bases at V and 5 bases at J, with 8 bases between the two ends. This CDR3 is built from 14 residues. Here the CDR3 DNA reads TGCGCCAGCAGTCAATCTCGGGCGCATCAGCCCCAGCATTTT. Amino acid sequence: CASSQSRAHQPQHF.

V and J are TRBV29-1 and TRBJ2-7; D is possibly TRBD1 (5 bases). V shed 4 bases and J shed 7 bases, with 11 bases lying between them. The CDR3 has 11 residues. CDR1 and CDR2 (germline): SQVTM, ANQGSEA. The CDR3 sequence: CSVAGSDEQYF. CDR3 in DNA: TGCAGCGTTGCAGGGTCGGATGAGCAGTACTTC.

This chain uses TRBV4-1 with TRBJ2-3; no reliable D call. The V end was cut by 0 bases, the J end by 1 base, with 5 bases between. In germline, CDR1 is MGHRA, CDR2 YSYEKL. The CDR3 runs 14 residues. CDR3 sequence (DNA): TGCGCCAGCAGCCAAGACAGCCGCACAGATACGCAGTATTTT. Translation gives CASSQDSRTDTQYF.

The V and J genes are TRBV7-6 and TRBJ1-1, with 9 bases that match TRBD1. V shed 4 bases, J shed 5 bases, and the junction held 11 bases outside the gene matches. The CDR3 is 16 residues long. The germline V gene has CDR1 SGHVS and CDR2 FNYEAQ. The CDR3 region has the DNA TGTGCCAGCAGCTCCCACCGGGACAGGGTGAGTACTGAAGCTTTCTTT. Protein product: CASSSHRDRVSTEAFF.

V and J are TRBV10-3 and TRBJ1-4; 11 bases agree with TRBD1. The germline gives CDR1 ENHRY, CDR2 SYGVKD. Trimming cost V 5 bases and J 5 bases; bases outside gene matches: 7. The CDR3 runs to 16 residues. The DNA of the CDR3 is TGTGCCATCAGTCGGACAGGGGGCCAAGGAAATGAAAAACTGTTTTTT. This codes for CAISRTGGQGNEKLFF.

This clone occurred a few times. The chain links TRBV5-6 to TRBJ2-2; D remains unclear. This CDR3 has 13 residues. Trimming pared 0 bases from V and 1 base from J, leaving 1 base between. Germline loops: CDR1 SGHDT, CDR2 YYEEEE. The chain's CDR3 is CASSLVNTGELFF. CDR3 nucleotides: TGTGCCAGCAGCTTGGTGAACACCGGGGAGCTGTTTTTT.

The chain combines TRBV5-1 with TRBJ2-3, with D maybe TRBD1 (6 bases). The germline gives CDR1 SGHRS, CDR2 YFSETQ. Trimming stripped 0 bases from V and 14 bases from J, with 22 bases between. This CDR3 is built from 15 residues. CDR3 DNA: TGCGCCAGCAGCTTGGTGGGGGAAAGGGGGACCGAGTTGTATTTT. Amino acids: CASSLVGERGTELYF.

The J gene is TRBJ2-1, the V gene TRBV7-6; 8 bases fit TRBD1. V dropped 4 bases and J dropped 1; count of bases not matched to a gene: 6. This CDR3 has 16 amino acids. Germline V gene lookup returns CDR1 SGHVS and CDR2 FNYEAQ. The chain's CDR3 is CASSSGQGRSYNEQFF. CDR3 coding DNA: TGTGCCAGCAGCTCAGGACAGGGTCGGTCCTACAATGAGCAGTTCTTC.

J is TRBJ2-2 and V is TRBV11-3; D not resolved. V was shortened by 1 base and J by 0 bases, with 6 bases between the two germline ends. CDR1 and CDR2 from the germline V gene are SGHNT and YENEEA. CDR3 length equals 15 residues. CDR3 amino acids: CASSLGQSNTGELFF. The CDR3 region has the DNA TGTGCCAGCAGCTTAGGGCAGTCGAACACCGGGGAGCTGTTTTTT. The variable domain in full, completed from reference TRBV11-3 and TRBJ2-2, reads EAGVVQSPRYKIIEKKQPVAFWCNPISGHNTLYWYLQNLGQGPELLIRYENEEAVDDSQLPKDRFSAERLKGVDSTLKIQPAELGDSAVYLCASSLGQSNTGELFFGEGSRLTVL.

This clone showed up just a few times. J is TRBJ1-3 and V is TRBV28, with D uncertain. V was clipped by 9 bases and J by 0 bases, with 15 bases between them. The CDR3 loop spans 15 amino acids. The germline gives CDR1 MDHEN, CDR2 SYDVKM. CDR3 region: CASKPRTNSGNTIYF. The CDR3 coding sequence is TGTGCCAGTAAACCGCGGACTAACTCTGGAAACACCATATATTTT.

This clone has just one count. This sequence joins TRBV7-6 and TRBJ1-1, with D possibly TRBD1 on 5 matching bases. This CDR3 is 13 amino acids long. V gave up 1 base and J gave up 4 bases, with 7 bases separating them. CDR1 and CDR2 from the germline V gene are SGHVS and FNYEAQ. The CDR3 DNA reads TGTGCCAGCAGCTTAGGGGGCGGCACTGAAGCTTTCTTT. Translated: CASSLGGGTEAFF.

The gene calls are TRBV18 and TRBJ2-7; 11 nucleotides line up with TRBD2. CDR1 and CDR2 (germline): KGHSH, LQKENI. This CDR3 has 19 residues. Trimming removed 3 bases from V and 5 bases from J; junction bases left unmatched: 18. The CDR3 region is CASSPVSLAGGLGFHEQYF. The DNA of the CDR3 is TGTGCCAGCTCACCCGTTTCCCTAGCGGGGGGTTTGGGTTTCCACGAGCAGTACTTC.

In this sample, this clone turned up a few times. The V call is TRBV7-9, the J call TRBJ1-3; D gene uncertain. The V and J ends lost 2 bases and 0 bases respectively, with 8 bases between them. This CDR3 contains 15 residues. In germline, CDR1 is SEHNR, CDR2 FQNEAQ (reference sequence). The CDR3, as DNA: TGTGCCAGCAGCTTACTACAGAGCTCTGGAAACACCATATATTTT. Amino acid sequence: CASSLLQSSGNTIYF.

The chain couples TRBV6-5 to TRBJ2-5; 8 bases line up with TRBD1. The ends lost 6 bases at V and 2 bases at J; junction bases unmatched: 2. CDR3 length: 13 residues. Germline values: CDR1 MNHEY, CDR2 SVGAGI. CDR3 nucleotide sequence: TGTGCCAGCAGCCGGACAGGGCAAGAGACCCAGTACTTC. Translation gives CASSRTGQETQYF.

This rearrangement joins TRBV5-1 to TRBJ2-7, with 11 bases that match TRBD2. J lost 2 bases, V lost 1 base, and 5 bases had no gene match. CDR1 SGHRS and CDR2 YFSETQ come from the germline V gene. This CDR3 contains 16 residues. CDR3 loop: CASSLTSGGATYEQYF. The CDR3, as DNA: TGCGCCAGCAGCTTGACTAGCGGGGGCGCGACCTACGAGCAGTACTTC.

The chain has TRBV10-1 and TRBJ2-1, with a possible D match to TRBD1 (6 bases). The germline V and J ends were trimmed by 6 bases and 7 bases, with 13 bases remaining between them. This CDR3 has 13 amino acids. Germline V gives CDR1 WNHNN, CDR2 SYGVQD (reference sequence). The CDR3 loop reads CASSETGKNEQFF. The CDR3 DNA follows: TGCGCCAGCAGCGAAACAGGGAAGAATGAGCAGTTCTTC.

This chain connects TRBV7-8 to TRBJ2-7; no clear D gene. CDR1 and CDR2 (germline): SGHVS, FQNEAQ. Trimming removed 0 bases at V and 2 bases at J, with 5 bases between. This CDR3 has 13 amino acids. The CDR3 sequence is CASSLALAYEQYF. The CDR3 coding sequence is TGTGCCAGCAGCTTAGCGCTCGCCTACGAGCAGTACTTC.

The chain joins TRBV2 to TRBJ2-3; 8 bases map to TRBD2. The CDR3 consists of 17 residues. Germline V CDR1 and CDR2: SNHLY, FYNNEI. Germline trimming cut 7 bases from V and 3 bases from J; bases unmatched to any gene: 15. The CDR3 is CASKDRAGGLRTDTQYF. The CDR3 DNA sequence: TGTGCCAGCAAAGATCGGGCGGGGGGCCTTAGGACAGATACGCAGTATTTT.